These 6 T cell receptor beta chains came from one sample sequenced in a study of shared clonotypes between healthy human individuals. Method: immunoSEQ multiplex PCR; TCRdb's copy keeps in-frame clones and lacks some. The repertoire holds fewer than 1.8 million clones, approximately 98.5% seen once, with about 0.35% in the top ten. The sequenced sample consisted of naive CD4+ T cells sorted from blood. Subset of the sample: CD45RA+ positively selected. These receptors came from a man aged 25-45 years in good health.

In nucleotides, the CDR3 is TGTGCCAGCAGCTTGAGCGGCCCGAGCTCCTACGAGCAGTACTTC. This translates into CASSLSGPSSYEQYF. The chain is built from TRBV5-4 and TRBJ2-7; possibly TRBD2 for D (5 bases). This CDR3 has 15 amino acids. The V end lost 1 base, the J end lost 0 bases, and 11 bases lay between the germline ends. Per the germline V gene, CDR1 is SGHNT and CDR2 is YYREEE (reference sequence).

This chain joins TRBV11-2 and TRBJ2-5; D is undetermined. The germline V and J ends were trimmed by 5 bases and 7 bases, with 14 bases remaining between them. The CDR3 totals 13 residues. Germline CDR1 and CDR2: SGHAT and FQNNGV. The CDR3 is CASSLHLGVTQYF. CDR3 DNA sequence: TGTGCCAGCAGCCTTCATCTCGGCGTGACCCAGTACTTC.

The J gene is TRBJ1-5, the V gene TRBV28; weak D call: TRBD1 (6 bases). Germline lookup yields CDR1 MDHEN and CDR2 SYDVKM. V lost 2 bases and J 2 bases, leaving 16 bases between the germline ends. The CDR3 is made up of 17 amino acids. The CDR3 DNA follows: TGTGCCAGCAGTTTAGTAGGCAGGGGAGTTGGCAATCAGCCCCAGCATTTT. Its protein is CASSLVGRGVGNQPQHF.

This chain links TRBV4-1 with TRBJ1-4, with D unclear. This CDR3 is built from 13 residues. Trimming pared 4 bases from V and 7 bases from J, leaving 10 bases between. The germline CDR1 and CDR2 sequences are MGHRA and YSYEKL. CDR3 residues: CASSLRPAEKLFF. The CDR3 nucleotides are TGCGCCAGCAGCCTCCGTCCGGCTGAAAAACTGTTTTTT.

This chain joins TRBV19 and TRBJ1-2; D unresolved. Trimming left V 5 bases short and J 8 bases short, with 12 bases between. The CDR3 loop spans 12 amino acids. Germline V CDR1 and CDR2: LNHDA, SQIVND (reference sequence). This CDR3 reads CASSQTTVGYTF. Here the CDR3 DNA reads TGTGCCAGTAGTCAAACTACGGTGGGCTACACCTTC. Full variable domain (missing parts from reference TRBV19 and TRBJ1-2): DGGITQSPKYLFRKEGQNVTLSCEQNLNHDAMYWYRQDPGQGLRLIYYSQIVNDFQKGDIAEGYSVSREKKESFPLTVTSAQKNPTAFYLCASSQTTVGYTFGSGTRLTVV.

The chain combines TRBV28 with TRBJ1-5, with D uncertain. CDR3 size: 15 residues. V was cut by 6 bases and J by 4 bases, with 16 bases left in between. Germline CDR1 is MDHEN and CDR2 is SYDVKM. The CDR3 protein is CASSSPGRPNQPQHF. The CDR3 nucleotides are TGTGCCAGCAGCTCTCCCGGCAGGCCTAATCAGCCCCAGCATTTT. Full variable domain (outside the CDR3, taken from reference TRBV28 and TRBJ1-5): DVKVTQSSRYLVKRTGEKVFLECVQDMDHENMFWYRQDPGLGLRLIYFSYDVKMKEKGDIPEGYSVSREKKERFSLILESASTNQTSMYLCASSSPGRPNQPQHFGDGTRLSIL.